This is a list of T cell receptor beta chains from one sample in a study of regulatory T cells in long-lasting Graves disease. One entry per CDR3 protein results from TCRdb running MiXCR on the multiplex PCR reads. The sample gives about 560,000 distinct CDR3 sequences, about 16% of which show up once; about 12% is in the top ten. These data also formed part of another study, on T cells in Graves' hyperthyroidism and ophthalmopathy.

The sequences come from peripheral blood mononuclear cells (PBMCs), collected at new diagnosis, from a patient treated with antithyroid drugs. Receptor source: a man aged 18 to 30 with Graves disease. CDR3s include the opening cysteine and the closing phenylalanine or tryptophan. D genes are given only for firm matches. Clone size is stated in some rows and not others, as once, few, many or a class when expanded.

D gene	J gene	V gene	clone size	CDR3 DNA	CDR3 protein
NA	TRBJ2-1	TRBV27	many	TGTGCCAGCAGCCCGGGGAGGACGTACAATGAGCAGTTCTTC	CASSPGRTYNEQFF
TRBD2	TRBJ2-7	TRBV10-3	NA	TGTGCCATCAGTGAGGGACTAGCGGGAGGGATTTCCTACGAGCAGTACTTC	CAISEGLAGGISYEQYF
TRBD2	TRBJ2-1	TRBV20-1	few	TGCAGTGCTAGAGATACTAGCGGGATCTACAATGAGCAGTTCTTC	CSARDTSGIYNEQFF
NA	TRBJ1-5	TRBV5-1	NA	TGCGCCAGCAGCTTGGTACCGGGAAGGAATCAGCCCCAGCATTTT	CASSLVPGRNQPQHF
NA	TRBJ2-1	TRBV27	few	TGTGCCAGCAGTTACCCCCGAGGTGAGCAGTTCTTC	CASSYPRGEQFF
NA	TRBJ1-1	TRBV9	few	TGTGCCAGCAGCGTAGGGGGGACGGGGAACACTGAAGCTTTCTTT	CASSVGGTGNTEAFF
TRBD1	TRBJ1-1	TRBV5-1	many	TGCGCCAGCAGCAGGGGACAGCTGGTGAACACTGAAGCTTTCTTT	CASSRGQLVNTEAFF
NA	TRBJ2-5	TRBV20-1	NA	TGCAGTGCTAGAGATTTAACCCGTTCTAGGAGGCAAGAGACCCAGTACTTC	CSARDLTRSRRQETQYF
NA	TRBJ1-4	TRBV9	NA	TGTGCCAGCAGCGTCAGCCCGGGACAAGGGGAAAAACTGTTTTTT	CASSVSPGQGEKLFF
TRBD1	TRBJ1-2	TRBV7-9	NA	TGTGCCAGCAGCTTCAGCCGACAGGGTAGGGGGGGCAACTATGGCCACACCTTC	CASSFSRQGRGGNYGHTF
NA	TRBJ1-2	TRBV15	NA	TGTGCCACCAGCCCCGATTCTAACTATGGCTACACCTTC	CATSPDSNYGYTF
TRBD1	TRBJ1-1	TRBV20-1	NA	TGCAGTGCTAGAGATCGACAGGGATGGACTGAAGCTTTCTTT	CSARDRQGWTEAFF
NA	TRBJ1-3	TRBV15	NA	TGTGCCACAGGGGGGAGCTCTGGAAACACCATATATTTT	CATGGSSGNTIYF
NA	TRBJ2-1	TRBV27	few	TGTGCCAGCAGTCCCATCGGGGTTAGCTCCTACAATGAGCAGTTCTTC	CASSPIGVSSYNEQFF
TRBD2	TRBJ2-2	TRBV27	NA	TGTGCCAACAAATTTCTAGCGGCTTCGGGCACCGGGGAGCTGTTTTTT	CANKFLAASGTGELFF
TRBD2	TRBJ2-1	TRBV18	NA	TGTGCTAGCTCACCCGCACTAGCGGGAGAGGGTATTGTCGGGTTCTTC	CASSPALAGEGIVGFF
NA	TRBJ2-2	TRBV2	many	TGTGCCAGCATTATGGACGGCCCCGGGGAGCTGTTTTTT	CASIMDGPGELFF
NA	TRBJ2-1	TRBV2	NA	TGTGCCAGCAGTGAAAACTCGGGAACGGGTGAGCAGTTCTTC	CASSENSGTGEQFF
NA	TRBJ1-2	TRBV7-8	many	TGTGCCAGCAGCTTAGCGCAATTGACCTATGGCTACACCTTC	CASSLAQLTYGYTF
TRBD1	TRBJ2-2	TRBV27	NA	TGTGCCAGTACAGTTAAAGGAGGGACAGGGCAGGTCGGGGAGCTGTTTTTT	CASTVKGGTGQVGELFF
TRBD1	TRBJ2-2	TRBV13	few	TGTGCCAGCAGCTTAGGAGGGGACAGGGGGCCCACCGGGGAGCTGTTTTTT	CASSLGGDRGPTGELFF
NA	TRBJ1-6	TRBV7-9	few	TGTGCCAGCAGCCCACGGGCCAATAATTCACCCCTCCACTTT	CASSPRANNSPLHF
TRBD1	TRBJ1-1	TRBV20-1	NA	TGCAGTGCCATCGGACAGGGGGCTTCCAACACTGAAGCTTTCTTT	CSAIGQGASNTEAFF
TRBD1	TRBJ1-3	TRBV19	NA	TGTGCCAGTGCGGACAGGAACTCTGGAAACACCATATATTTT	CASADRNSGNTIYF
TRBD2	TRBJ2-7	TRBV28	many	TGTGCCAGCAGTCTCGGGACTAGCCGCGAGCAGTACTTC	CASSLGTSREQYF
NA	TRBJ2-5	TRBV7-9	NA	TGTGCCAGCAGCTTTATACAGGTTGAAGAGACCCAGTACTTC	CASSFIQVEETQYF
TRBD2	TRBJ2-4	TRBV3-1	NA	TGTGCCAGCAGCTCCAGCGGGAGGCTAGCCAAAAACATTCAGTACTTC	CASSSSGRLAKNIQYF
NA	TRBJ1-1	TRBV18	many	TGTGCCAGCTCAGTCTCTCGGGGGCGCATGAACACTGAAGCTTTCTTT	CASSVSRGRMNTEAFF
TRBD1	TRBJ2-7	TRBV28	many	TGTGCCAGCAGCTCCCCAACGACAGGGCGCGGGGAGCAGTACTTC	CASSSPTTGRGEQYF
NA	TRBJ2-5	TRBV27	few	TGTGCCAGCAGATTACTAGGGGTGAGGGGGGAGACCCAGTACTTC	CASRLLGVRGETQYF
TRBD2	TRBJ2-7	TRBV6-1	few	TGTGCCAGCAGCCTAAATAGCGGGAGCTATTACGAGCAGTACTTC	CASSLNSGSYYEQYF
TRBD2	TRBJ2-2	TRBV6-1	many	TGTGCCAGCAGAGAAGGACTAGCGGGAGCGGGGTGGGACACCGGGGAGCTGTTTTTT	CASREGLAGAGWDTGELFF
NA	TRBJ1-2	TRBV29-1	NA	TGCAGCGTTATCGGCAGAACTACTAACTATGGCTACACCTTC	CSVIGRTTNYGYTF
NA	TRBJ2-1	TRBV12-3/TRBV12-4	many	TGTGCCAGCAGGTTGACAGGAGCATACAATGAGCAGTTCTTC	CASRLTGAYNEQFF
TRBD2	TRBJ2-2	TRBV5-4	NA	TGTGCCAGCAGCTCCCCGCGACTAGCGCCGAACACCGGGGAGCTGTTTTTT	CASSSPRLAPNTGELFF
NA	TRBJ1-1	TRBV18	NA	TGTGCCAGCTCACCCAACAGGGCTATGAACACTGAAGCTTTCTTT	CASSPNRAMNTEAFF
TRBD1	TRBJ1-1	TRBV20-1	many	TGCAGTGCGAGGGACAGGATGAACACTGAAGCTTTCTTT	CSARDRMNTEAFF
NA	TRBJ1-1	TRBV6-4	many	TGTGCCAGCAGTGCCCAATGGGGGACAACTGAAGCTTTCTTT	CASSAQWGTTEAFF
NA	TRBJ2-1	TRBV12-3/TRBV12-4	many	TGTGCCACCAGGGACCCGGCAGGGGACTGGAATGAGCAGTTCTTC	CATRDPAGDWNEQFF
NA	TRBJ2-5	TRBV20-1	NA	TGCAGTGTGGAAAGGAGTGGGTGGGAGACCCAGTACTTC	CSVERSGWETQYF
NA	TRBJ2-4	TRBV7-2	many	TGTGCCAGCAGCTCGAAGTTAGCGTGGGGAAACATTCAGTACTTC	CASSSKLAWGNIQYF
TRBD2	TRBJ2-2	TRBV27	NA	TGTGCCAGCAGTTACTTGGCGGGGGGTCGGTCGAACACCGGGGAGCTGTTTTTT	CASSYLAGGRSNTGELFF
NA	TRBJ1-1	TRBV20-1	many	TGCAGTGCTAGAGAAGGTCCATACACTGAAGCTTTCTTT	CSAREGPYTEAFF
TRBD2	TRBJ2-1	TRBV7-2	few	TGTGCCAGCAGCGCTCAGACTAGCTTAAGCTCCTACAATGAGCAGTTCTTC	CASSAQTSLSSYNEQFF
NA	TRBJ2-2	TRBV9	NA	TGTGCCAGCAGCGTAGGCCAGGGACGGACCGGGGAGCTGTTTTTT	CASSVGQGRTGELFF
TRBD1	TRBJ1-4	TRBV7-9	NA	TGTGCCAGCAGCTTAAAACAGGGGCTCTCTAATGAAAAACTGTTTTTT	CASSLKQGLSNEKLFF
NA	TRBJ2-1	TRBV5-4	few	TGTGCCAGCAGCTTGGGGAGGGGGCGTTCATATGAGCAGTTCTTC	CASSLGRGRSYEQFF
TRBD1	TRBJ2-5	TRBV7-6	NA	TGTGCCAGCAGCGCGGGACAGGGTAGAGAGACCCAGTACTTC	CASSAGQGRETQYF
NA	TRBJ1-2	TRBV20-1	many	TGCAGTGCTGCACTCGGTGGCTACACCTTC	CSAALGGYTF
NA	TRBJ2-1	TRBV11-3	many	TGTGCCAGCAGCTTAGGTGTCCACGAGCAGTTCTTC	CASSLGVHEQFF
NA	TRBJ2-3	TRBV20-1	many	TGCAGTGCTAGACGAAGAGGCAGGGCGACAACAGATACGCAGTATTTT	CSARRRGRATTDTQYF
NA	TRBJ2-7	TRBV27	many	TGTGCCAGCAGTTATGGGGGGGGCGGTGACTACGAGCAGTACTTC	CASSYGGGGDYEQYF
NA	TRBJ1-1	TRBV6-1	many	TGTGCCAGCAGTGAAACCCCCGCTACGAACACTGAAGCTTTCTTT	CASSETPATNTEAFF
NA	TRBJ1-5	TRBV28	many	TGTGCCAGCAGCTGGGACAGCAATCAGCCCCAGCATTTT	CASSWDSNQPQHF
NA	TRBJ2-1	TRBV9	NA	TGTGCCAGCAGCGTAGAGGGTATGGGGGGCAATGAGCAGTTCTTC	CASSVEGMGGNEQFF
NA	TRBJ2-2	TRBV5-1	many	TGCGCCAGCAGCTTGGCCATCTCAAACCCCGGGGAGCTGTTTTTT	CASSLAISNPGELFF
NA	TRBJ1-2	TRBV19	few	TGTGCCAGTAGGTCGGATCTTTACGGCTACACCTTC	CASRSDLYGYTF
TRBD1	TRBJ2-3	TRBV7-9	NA	TGTGCCAGCAGCTCAAGACAGGGGGCAGGGGATACGCAGTATTTT	CASSSRQGAGDTQYF
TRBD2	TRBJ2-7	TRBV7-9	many	TGTGCCAGCAGCTTACCAAGCCTAGCGGGAGAGGCTATGTACGAGCAGTACTTC	CASSLPSLAGEAMYEQYF
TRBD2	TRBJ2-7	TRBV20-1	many	TGCAGTGCGAGCGGGACTAACAGCTACGAGCAGTACTTC	CSASGTNSYEQYF